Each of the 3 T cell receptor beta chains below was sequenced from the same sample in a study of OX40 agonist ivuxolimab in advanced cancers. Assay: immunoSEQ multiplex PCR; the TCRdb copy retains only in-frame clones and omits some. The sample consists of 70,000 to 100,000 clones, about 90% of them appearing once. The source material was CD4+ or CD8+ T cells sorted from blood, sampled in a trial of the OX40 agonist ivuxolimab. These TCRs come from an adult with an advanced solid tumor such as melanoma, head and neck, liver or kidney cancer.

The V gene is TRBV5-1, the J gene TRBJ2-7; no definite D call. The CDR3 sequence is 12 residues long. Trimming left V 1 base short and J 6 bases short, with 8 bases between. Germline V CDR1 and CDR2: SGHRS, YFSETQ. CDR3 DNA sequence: TGCGCCAGCAGCTTGATGCCTCTCGAGCAGTACTTC. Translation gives CASSLMPLEQYF.

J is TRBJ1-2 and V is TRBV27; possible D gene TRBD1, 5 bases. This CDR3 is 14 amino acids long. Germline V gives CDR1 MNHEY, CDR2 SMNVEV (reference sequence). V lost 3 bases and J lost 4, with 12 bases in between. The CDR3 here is CASSLASGSYGYTF. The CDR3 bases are TGTGCCAGCAGTTTGGCTTCAGGGAGCTATGGCTACACCTTC.

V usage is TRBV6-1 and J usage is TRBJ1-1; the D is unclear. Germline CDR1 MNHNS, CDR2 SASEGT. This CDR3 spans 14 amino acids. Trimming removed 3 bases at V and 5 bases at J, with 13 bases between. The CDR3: CASSDLPGWTEAFF. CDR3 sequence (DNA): TGTGCCAGCAGTGACCTCCCAGGATGGACTGAAGCTTTCTTT.